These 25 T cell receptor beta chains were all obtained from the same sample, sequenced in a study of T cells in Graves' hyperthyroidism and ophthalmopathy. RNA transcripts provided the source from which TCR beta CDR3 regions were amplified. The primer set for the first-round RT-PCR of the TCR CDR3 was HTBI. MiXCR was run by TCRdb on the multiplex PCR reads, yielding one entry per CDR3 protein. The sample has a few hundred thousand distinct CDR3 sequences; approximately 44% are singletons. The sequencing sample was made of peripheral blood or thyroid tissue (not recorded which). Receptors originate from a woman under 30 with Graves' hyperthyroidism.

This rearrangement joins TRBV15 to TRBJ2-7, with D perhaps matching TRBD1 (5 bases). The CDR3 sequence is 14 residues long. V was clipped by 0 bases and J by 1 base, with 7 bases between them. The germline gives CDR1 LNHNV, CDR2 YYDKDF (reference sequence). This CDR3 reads CATSREGASYEQYF. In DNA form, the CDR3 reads TGTGCCACCAGCAGAGAAGGGGCTTCCTACGAGCAGTACTTC.

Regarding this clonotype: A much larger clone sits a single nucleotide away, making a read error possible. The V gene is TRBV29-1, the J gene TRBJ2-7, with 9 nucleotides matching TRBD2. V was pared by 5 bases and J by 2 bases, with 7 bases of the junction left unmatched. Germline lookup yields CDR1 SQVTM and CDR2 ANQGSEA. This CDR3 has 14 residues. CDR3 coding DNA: TGCAGCGTTAGTGGTGGCGGGAGGGCCTACGAGCAGTACTTC. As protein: CSVSGGGRAYEQYF.

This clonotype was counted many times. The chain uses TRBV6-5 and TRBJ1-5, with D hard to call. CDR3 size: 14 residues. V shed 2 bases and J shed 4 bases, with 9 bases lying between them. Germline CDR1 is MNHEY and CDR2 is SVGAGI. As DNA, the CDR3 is TGTGCCAGCAGTTACGGCCAGACTAATCAGCCCCAGCATTTT. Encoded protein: CASSYGQTNQPQHF.

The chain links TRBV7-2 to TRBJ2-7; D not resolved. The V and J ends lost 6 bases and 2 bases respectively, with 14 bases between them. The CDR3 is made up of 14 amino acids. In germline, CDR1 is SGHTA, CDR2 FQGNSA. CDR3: CASSIFGGTYEQYF. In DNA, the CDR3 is TGTGCCAGCAGTATCTTTGGCGGCACCTACGAGCAGTACTTC.

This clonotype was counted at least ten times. CDR3 region: CASDAQDSILQYF. CDR3 nucleotide sequence: TGTGCCAGCGACGCCCAGGACAGCATTTTGCAGTACTTC. V is TRBV2 and J is TRBJ2-7; a possible D gene is TRBD1 (6 bases). The CDR3 contains 13 residues. Germline V gene lookup returns CDR1 SNHLY and CDR2 FYNNEI. Trimming took off 8 bases at V and 9 bases at J, with 20 bases between the two ends.

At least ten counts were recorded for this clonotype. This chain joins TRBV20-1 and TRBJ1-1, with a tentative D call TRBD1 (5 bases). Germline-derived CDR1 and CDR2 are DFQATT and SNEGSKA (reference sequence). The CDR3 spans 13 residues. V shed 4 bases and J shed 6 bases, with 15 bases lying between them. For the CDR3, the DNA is TGCAGTGCTACATCCTCGGGGGAGGCTGAAGCTTTCTTT. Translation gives CSATSSGEAEAFF.

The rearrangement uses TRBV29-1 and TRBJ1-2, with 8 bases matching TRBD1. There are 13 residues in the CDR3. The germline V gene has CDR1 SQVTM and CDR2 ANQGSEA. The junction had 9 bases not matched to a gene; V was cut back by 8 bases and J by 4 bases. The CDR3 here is CSLGGQGGYGYTF. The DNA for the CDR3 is TGCAGCTTGGGAGGACAGGGTGGCTATGGCTACACCTTC.

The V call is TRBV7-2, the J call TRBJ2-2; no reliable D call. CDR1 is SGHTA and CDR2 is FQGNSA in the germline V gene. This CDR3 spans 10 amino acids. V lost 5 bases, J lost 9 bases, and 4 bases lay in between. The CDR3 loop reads CASSNWELFF. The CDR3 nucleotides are TGTGCCAGCAGCAACTGGGAGCTGTTTTTT.

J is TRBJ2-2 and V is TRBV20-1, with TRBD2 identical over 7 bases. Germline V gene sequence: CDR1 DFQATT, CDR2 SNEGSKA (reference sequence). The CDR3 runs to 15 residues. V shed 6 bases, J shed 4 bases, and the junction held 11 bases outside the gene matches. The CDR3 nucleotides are TGCAGTGCCCAACCGGGGCGGACTAGCACCGGGGAGCTGTTTTTT. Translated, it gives CSAQPGRTSTGELFF.

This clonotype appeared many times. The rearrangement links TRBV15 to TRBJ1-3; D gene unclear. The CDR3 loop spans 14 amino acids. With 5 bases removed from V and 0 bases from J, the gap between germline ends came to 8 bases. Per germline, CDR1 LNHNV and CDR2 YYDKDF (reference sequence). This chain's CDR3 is CATSPRSSGNTIYF. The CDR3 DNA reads TGTGCCACCAGCCCCCGGAGCTCTGGAAACACCATATATTTT.

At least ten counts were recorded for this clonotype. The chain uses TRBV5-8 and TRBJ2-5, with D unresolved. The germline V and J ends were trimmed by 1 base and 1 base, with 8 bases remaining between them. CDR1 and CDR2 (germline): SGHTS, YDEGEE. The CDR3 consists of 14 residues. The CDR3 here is CASSLPGLQETQYF. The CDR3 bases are TGTGCCAGCAGCTTGCCAGGTCTCCAAGAGACCCAGTACTTC.

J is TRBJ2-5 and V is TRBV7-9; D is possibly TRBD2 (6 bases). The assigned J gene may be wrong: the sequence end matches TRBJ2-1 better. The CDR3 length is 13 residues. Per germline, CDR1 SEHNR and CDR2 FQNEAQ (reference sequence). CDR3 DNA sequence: TGTGCCAGCAGCTTTTCTCGGGAGAATGAGCAGTTCTTC. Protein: CASSFSRENEQFF.

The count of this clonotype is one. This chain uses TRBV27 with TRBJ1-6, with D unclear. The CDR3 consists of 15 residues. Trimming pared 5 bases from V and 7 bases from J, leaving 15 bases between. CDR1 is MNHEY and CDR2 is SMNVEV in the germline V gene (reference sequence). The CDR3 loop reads CASSRDRRENSPLHF. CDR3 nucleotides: TGTGCCAGCAGTCGAGATCGGAGGGAAAATTCACCCCTCCACTTT.

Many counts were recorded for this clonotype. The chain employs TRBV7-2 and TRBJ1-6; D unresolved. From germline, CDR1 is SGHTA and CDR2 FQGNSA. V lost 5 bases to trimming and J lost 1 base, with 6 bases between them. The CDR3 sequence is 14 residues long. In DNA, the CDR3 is TGTGCCAGCAGCCGCGGATCCTATAATTCACCCCTCCACTTT. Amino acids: CASSRGSYNSPLHF. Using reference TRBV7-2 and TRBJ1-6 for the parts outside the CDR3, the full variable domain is GAGVSQSPSNKVTEKGKDVELRCDPISGHTALYWYRQSLGQGLEFLIYFQGNSAPDKSGLPSDRFSAERTGGSVSTLTIQRTQQEDSAVYLCASSRGSYNSPLHFGNGTRLTVT.

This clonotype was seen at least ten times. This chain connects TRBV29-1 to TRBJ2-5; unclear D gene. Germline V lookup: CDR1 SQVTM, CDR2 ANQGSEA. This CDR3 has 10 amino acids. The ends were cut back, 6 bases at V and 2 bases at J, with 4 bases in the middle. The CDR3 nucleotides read TGCAGCGTCGTTCAAGAGACCCAGTACTTC. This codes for CSVVQETQYF.

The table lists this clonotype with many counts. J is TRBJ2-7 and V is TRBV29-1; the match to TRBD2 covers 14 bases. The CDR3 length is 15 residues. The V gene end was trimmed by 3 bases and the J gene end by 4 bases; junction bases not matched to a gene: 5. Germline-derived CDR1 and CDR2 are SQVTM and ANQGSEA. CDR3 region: CSVDSGLAGGYEQYF. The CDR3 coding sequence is TGCAGCGTTGACTCCGGACTAGCGGGAGGATACGAGCAGTACTTC.

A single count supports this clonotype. The CDR3 coding sequence is TGCAGCCCGGGACAACACCAAGAGACCCAGTACTTC. This codes for CSPGQHQETQYF. This rearrangement joins TRBV29-1 to TRBJ2-5, with D possibly TRBD1 on 6 matching bases. The CDR3 sequence is 12 residues long. CDR1 and CDR2 (germline): SQVTM, ANQGSEA. V lost 8 bases, J lost 0 bases, and 10 bases lay in between. The variable domain in full, completed from reference TRBV29-1 and TRBJ2-5, reads SAVISQKPSRDICQRGTSLTIQCQVDSQVTMMFWYRQQPGQSLTLIATANQGSEATYESGFVIDKFPISRPNLTFSTLTVSNMSPEDSSIYLCSPGQHQETQYFGPGTRLLVL.

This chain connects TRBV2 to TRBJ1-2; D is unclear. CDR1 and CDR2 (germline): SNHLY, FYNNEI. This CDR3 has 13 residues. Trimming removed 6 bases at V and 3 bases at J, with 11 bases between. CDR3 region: CASSVYRHYGYTF. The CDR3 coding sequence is TGTGCCAGCAGCGTATATAGGCACTATGGCTACACCTTC.

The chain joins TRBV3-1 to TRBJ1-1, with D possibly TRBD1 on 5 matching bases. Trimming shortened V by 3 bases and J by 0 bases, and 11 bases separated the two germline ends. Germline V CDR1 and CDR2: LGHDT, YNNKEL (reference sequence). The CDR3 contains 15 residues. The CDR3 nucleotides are TGTGCCAGCAGCCAGCAGGGATGGTTGAACACTGAAGCTTTCTTT. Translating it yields CASSQQGWLNTEAFF. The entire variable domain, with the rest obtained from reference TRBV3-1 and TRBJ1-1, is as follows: DTAVSQTPKYLVTQMGNDKSIKCEQNLGHDTMYWYKQDSKKFLKIMFSYNNKELIINETVPNRFSPKSPDKAHLNLHINSLELGDSAVYFCASSQQGWLNTEAFFGQGTRLTVV.

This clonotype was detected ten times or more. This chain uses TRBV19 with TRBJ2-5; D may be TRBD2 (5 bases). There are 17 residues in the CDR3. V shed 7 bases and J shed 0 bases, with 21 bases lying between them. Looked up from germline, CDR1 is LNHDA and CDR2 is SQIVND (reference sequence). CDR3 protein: CASTPRPSGGHQETQYF. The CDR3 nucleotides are TGTGCCAGTACCCCAAGACCAAGCGGTGGGCACCAAGAGACCCAGTACTTC.

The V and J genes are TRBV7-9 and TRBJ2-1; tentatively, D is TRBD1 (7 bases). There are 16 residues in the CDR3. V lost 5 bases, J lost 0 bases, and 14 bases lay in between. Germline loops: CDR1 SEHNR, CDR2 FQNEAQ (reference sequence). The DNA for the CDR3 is TGTGCCAGCAGCCAGGGGGGCATCCCCTCCTACAATGAGCAGTTCTTC. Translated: CASSQGGIPSYNEQFF.

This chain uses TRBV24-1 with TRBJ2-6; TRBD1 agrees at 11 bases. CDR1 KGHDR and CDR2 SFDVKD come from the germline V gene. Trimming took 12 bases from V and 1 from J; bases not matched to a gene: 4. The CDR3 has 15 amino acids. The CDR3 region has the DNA TGTGCCCCGGACAGGGGGCCATCTGGGGCCAACGTCCTGACTTTC. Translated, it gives CAPDRGPSGANVLTF.

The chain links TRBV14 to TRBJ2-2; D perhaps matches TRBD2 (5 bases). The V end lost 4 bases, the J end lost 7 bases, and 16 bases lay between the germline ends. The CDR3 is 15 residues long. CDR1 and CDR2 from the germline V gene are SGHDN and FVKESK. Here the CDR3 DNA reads TGTGCCAGCAGCCGCTTAGGTCGGGGAGTCGGGGAGCTGTTTTTT. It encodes CASSRLGRGVGELFF.

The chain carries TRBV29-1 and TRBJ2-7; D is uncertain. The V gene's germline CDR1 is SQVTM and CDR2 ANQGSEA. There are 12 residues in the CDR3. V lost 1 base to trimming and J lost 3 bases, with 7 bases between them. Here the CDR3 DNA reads TGCAGCGTTGAAGGAACTGACTACGAGCAGTACTTC. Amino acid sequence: CSVEGTDYEQYF.

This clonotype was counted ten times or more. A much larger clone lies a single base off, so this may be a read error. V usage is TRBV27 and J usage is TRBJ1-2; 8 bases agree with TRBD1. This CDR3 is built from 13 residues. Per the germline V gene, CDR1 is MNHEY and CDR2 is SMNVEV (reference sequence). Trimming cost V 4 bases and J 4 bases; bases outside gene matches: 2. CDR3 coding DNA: TGTGCCAGCAGTTCGACAGGGGCCTATGGCTACACCTTC. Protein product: CASSSTGAYGYTF.